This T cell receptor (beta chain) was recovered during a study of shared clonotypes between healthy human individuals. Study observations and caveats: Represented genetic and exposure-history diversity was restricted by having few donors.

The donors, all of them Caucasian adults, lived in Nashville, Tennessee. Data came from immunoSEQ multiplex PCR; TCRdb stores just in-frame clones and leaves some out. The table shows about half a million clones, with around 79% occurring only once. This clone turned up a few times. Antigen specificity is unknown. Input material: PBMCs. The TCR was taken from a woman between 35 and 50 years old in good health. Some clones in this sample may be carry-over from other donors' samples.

This CDR3 reads CASSYFKVRSNTGELFF. The CDR3 region has the DNA TGTGCCAGCAGTTACTTCAAAGTCAGGTCCAACACCGGGGAGCTGTTTTTT. The chain joins TRBV28 to TRBJ2-2; no reliable D call. Germline loops: CDR1 MDHEN, CDR2 SYDVKM. The CDR3 sequence is 17 residues long. Trimming pared 4 bases from V and 2 bases from J, leaving 17 bases between.